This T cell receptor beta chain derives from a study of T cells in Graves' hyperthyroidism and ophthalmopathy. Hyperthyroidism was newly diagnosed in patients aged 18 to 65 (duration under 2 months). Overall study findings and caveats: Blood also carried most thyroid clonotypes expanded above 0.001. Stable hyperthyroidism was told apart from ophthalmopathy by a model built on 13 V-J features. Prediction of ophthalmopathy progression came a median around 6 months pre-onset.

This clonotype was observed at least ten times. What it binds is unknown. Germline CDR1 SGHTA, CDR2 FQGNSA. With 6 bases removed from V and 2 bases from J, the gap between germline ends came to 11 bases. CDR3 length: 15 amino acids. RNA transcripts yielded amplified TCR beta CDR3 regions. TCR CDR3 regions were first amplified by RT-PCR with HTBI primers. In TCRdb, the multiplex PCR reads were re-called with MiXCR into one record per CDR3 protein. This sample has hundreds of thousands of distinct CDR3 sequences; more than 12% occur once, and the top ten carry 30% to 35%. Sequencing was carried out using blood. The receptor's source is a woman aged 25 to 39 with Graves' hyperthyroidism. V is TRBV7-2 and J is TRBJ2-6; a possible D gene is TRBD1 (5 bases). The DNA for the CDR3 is TGTGCCAGCAGGCGTGCAGGGACTGGGGCCAACGTCCTGACTTTC. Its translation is CASRRAGTGANVLTF.